Listed here are 19 T cell receptor beta chains from one sample, sequenced in a study of blood T cell repertoires in COVID-19. Clones were sequenced by immunoSEQ multiplex PCR, and TCRdb holds only the in-frame ones, with some missing. The sample lists about 150,000 clones, roughly 86% occurring once. The specimen was peripheral blood. These receptors were collected from a woman in her forties or fifties with acute or convalescent COVID-19.

The chain uses TRBV10-1 and TRBJ2-3; 14 bases fit TRBD2. Germline CDR1 WNHNN, CDR2 SYGVQD (reference sequence). The CDR3 is 18 residues long. V was pared by 2 bases and J by 5 bases, with 9 bases of the junction left unmatched. The CDR3 loop is CASSEPLTSGGAEDTQYF. The CDR3, as DNA: TGCGCCAGCAGTGAGCCCTTGACTAGCGGGGGGGCCGAAGATACGCAGTATTTT.

V is TRBV4-1 and J is TRBJ1-4; possibly TRBD1 for D (6 bases). Germline CDR1 is MGHRA and CDR2 is YSYEKL. Trimming took 4 bases from V and 1 from J, leaving 13 bases between them. This CDR3 comprises 16 residues. CDR3 DNA sequence: TGCGCCAGCAGCCGGGGGGAGGGGGTAACTAATGAAAAACTGTTTTTT. Translated, it gives CASSRGEGVTNEKLFF.

This chain joins TRBV5-4 and TRBJ2-3, with a tentative D call TRBD2 (6 bases). Germline values: CDR1 SGHNT, CDR2 YYREEE (reference sequence). The CDR3 loop spans 14 amino acids. Trimming shortened V by 2 bases and J by 0 bases, and 7 bases separated the two germline ends. The CDR3 DNA reads TGTGCCAGCAGCTTAGGGACTAGCACAGATACGCAGTATTTT. This codes for CASSLGTSTDTQYF.

Here the CDR3 reads CASSLNLLGTARNYGYTF. In DNA form, the CDR3 reads TGTGCCAGCAGCTTGAATCTACTTGGGACAGCTAGAAACTATGGCTACACCTTC. V is TRBV7-9 and J is TRBJ1-2, with TRBD1 identical over 7 bases. CDR3 length: 18 amino acids. Per the germline V gene, CDR1 is SEHNR and CDR2 is FQNEAQ (reference sequence). V shed 3 bases and J 2 bases; nucleotides not matched to a gene: 15.

Notes on this clone: The sample carries other DNA sequences with the same CDR3. The V and J genes are TRBV6-6 and TRBJ1-1; 8 bases line up with TRBD1. Germline-derived CDR1 and CDR2 are MNHNY and SVGAGI (reference sequence). The CDR3 consists of 15 residues. V was pared by 5 bases and J by 1 base, with 6 bases of the junction left unmatched. CDR3 region: CASSPLDRGNTEAFF. CDR3 in DNA: TGTGCCAGCAGTCCATTAGACAGGGGGAACACTGAAGCTTTCTTT.

The chain joins TRBV19 to TRBJ1-2; TRBD1 matches 9 bases. Trimming removed 1 base from V and 3 bases from J; junction bases left unmatched: 9. CDR1 is LNHDA, CDR2 SQIVND, per germline (reference sequence). CDR3 length: 17 residues. The DNA of the CDR3 is TGTGCCAGTAGTATAGGATCCAACAGGGGGCTGTACTATGGCTACACCTTC. Amino acid sequence: CASSIGSNRGLYYGYTF.

V and J are TRBV2 and TRBJ1-3; the match to TRBD1 covers 7 bases. This CDR3 is built from 15 residues. The J segment lost 0 bases and the V segment lost 4 bases, leaving 3 bases of the junction unmatched. CDR1 is SNHLY and CDR2 is FYNNEI in the germline V gene. Here the CDR3 DNA reads TGTGCCAGCAGTGCCAGGACAGGCTCTGGAAACACCATATATTTT. Amino acids: CASSARTGSGNTIYF.

The gene calls are TRBV5-1 and TRBJ1-5; 9 positions match TRBD1. This CDR3 has 16 residues. The V gene's germline CDR1 is SGHRS and CDR2 YFSETQ. J was trimmed by 3 bases and V by 3 bases; bases with no gene match: 7. The CDR3 coding sequence is TGCGCCAGCAGCTCTGGGACAGGGACGACCAATCAGCCCCAGCATTTT. Its protein product is CASSSGTGTTNQPQHF.

The chain uses TRBV18 and TRBJ1-3, with a possible D match to TRBD1 (5 bases). V was shortened by 6 bases and J by 0 bases, with 6 bases between the two germline ends. The CDR3 spans 13 residues. Germline V gives CDR1 KGHSH, CDR2 LQKENI. CDR3 sequence reads: CASSQGSGNTIYF. The CDR3 bases are TGTGCCAGCTCCCAGGGCTCTGGAAACACCATATATTTT.

V is TRBV7-9 and J is TRBJ1-5, with D maybe TRBD1 (6 bases). The CDR3 has 13 amino acids. Germline V gives CDR1 SEHNR, CDR2 FQNEAQ (reference sequence). Trimming left V 3 bases short and J 5 bases short, with 8 bases between. The CDR3 DNA is TGTGCCAGCAGCTTGGACAGCTATCAGCCCCAGCATTTT. Translated, it gives CASSLDSYQPQHF.

The chain is built from TRBV4-1 and TRBJ2-6; D is ambiguous. This CDR3 region has 16 residues. V lost 1 base and J lost 0, with 7 bases in between. From germline, CDR1 is MGHRA and CDR2 YSYEKL. CDR3 nucleotides: TGCGCCAGCAGCCAAGTTGACTTCTCTGGGGCCAACGTCCTGACTTTC. Amino acid sequence: CASSQVDFSGANVLTF.

The chain couples TRBV5-1 to TRBJ1-5, with D tentatively TRBD1 (6 bases). The CDR3 totals 14 residues. Germline values: CDR1 SGHRS, CDR2 YFSETQ. V lost 0 bases and J 11 bases, leaving 15 bases between the germline ends. The CDR3 spells CASSLVPGDEAQHF. The CDR3, as DNA: TGCGCCAGCAGCTTGGTCCCAGGGGACGAGGCCCAGCATTTT.

This chain links TRBV7-3 with TRBJ2-1; 12 bases are shared with TRBD2. Losses at the gene ends were 4 bases for V and 7 bases for J; bases not matched to a gene: 5. This CDR3 spans 15 amino acids. Per germline, CDR1 SGHTA and CDR2 FQGTGA. The CDR3, as DNA: TGTGCCAGCAGCTGGACTAGCGGGATTATTAATGAGCAGTTCTTC. Amino acid sequence: CASSWTSGIINEQFF.

Only a few counts were recorded for this clone. The rearrangement links TRBV15 to TRBJ1-5; 11 positions agree with TRBD1. Per germline, CDR1 LNHNV and CDR2 YYDKDF (reference sequence). The junction had 2 bases not matched to a gene; V was cut back by 5 bases and J by 5 bases. There are 14 residues in the CDR3. The CDR3 sequence is CATSRGQGDQPQHF. CDR3 in DNA: TGTGCCACCAGCCGGGGACAGGGGGATCAGCCCCAGCATTTT. Full variable domain (rest looked up from reference TRBV15 and TRBJ1-5): DAMVIQNPRYQVTQFGKPVTLSCSQTLNHNVMYWYQQKSSQAPKLLFHYYDKDFNNEADTPDNFQSRRPNTSFCFLDIRSPGLGDTAMYLCATSRGQGDQPQHFGDGTRLSIL.

V and J are TRBV11-2 and TRBJ1-2, with D maybe TRBD1 (5 bases). The length of the CDR3 is 17 residues. V was trimmed by 2 bases and J by 7 bases, leaving 23 bases between them. CDR1 and CDR2 (germline): SGHAT, FQNNGV. DNA for the CDR3: TGTGCCAGCAGCTTATTTTCCGGATCGGCAGCGGGACCTGGCTACACCTTC. Residues: CASSLFSGSAAGPGYTF.

The rearrangement joins TRBV29-1 to TRBJ1-1; weak D call: TRBD1 (6 bases). The CDR3 contains 13 residues. Germline CDR1 SQVTM, CDR2 ANQGSEA. V was pared by 6 bases and J by 5 bases, with 16 bases between. The chain's CDR3 is CSVHPRGGTEAFF. As DNA, the CDR3 is TGCAGCGTGCATCCCAGGGGCGGGACTGAAGCTTTCTTT.

The CDR3 DNA reads as TGTGCCAGCAGCAATCCGGGACAGACAACTTCAAACTATGGCTACACCTTC. Protein sequence: CASSNPGQTTSNYGYTF. V gene TRBV4-2 combines with J gene TRBJ1-2; TRBD1 matches at 7 bases. Looked up from germline, CDR1 is LGHNA and CDR2 is YNFKEQ. The CDR3 has 17 amino acids. V was clipped by 5 bases and J by 2 bases; unmatched bases: 14.

In DNA, the CDR3 is TGTGCCAGCAGCCCGTCCGCCGGTCATGAGCAGTTCTTC. As protein: CASSPSAGHEQFF. The gene calls are TRBV11-2 and TRBJ2-1; D gene ambiguous. Trimming cost V 5 bases and J 8 bases, with 13 bases left between them. Germline CDR1 SGHAT, CDR2 FQNNGV. The CDR3 runs 13 residues.

CDR3 in amino acids: CASSQAGNTEAFF. The CDR3 DNA reads as TGCGCCAGCAGCCAAGCAGGGAACACTGAAGCTTTCTTT. This rearrangement joins TRBV4-1 to TRBJ1-1; no clear D. V dropped 1 base and J dropped 1 base, with 4 bases sitting between them. CDR1 and CDR2 from the germline V gene are MGHRA and YSYEKL. This CDR3 is 13 amino acids long.